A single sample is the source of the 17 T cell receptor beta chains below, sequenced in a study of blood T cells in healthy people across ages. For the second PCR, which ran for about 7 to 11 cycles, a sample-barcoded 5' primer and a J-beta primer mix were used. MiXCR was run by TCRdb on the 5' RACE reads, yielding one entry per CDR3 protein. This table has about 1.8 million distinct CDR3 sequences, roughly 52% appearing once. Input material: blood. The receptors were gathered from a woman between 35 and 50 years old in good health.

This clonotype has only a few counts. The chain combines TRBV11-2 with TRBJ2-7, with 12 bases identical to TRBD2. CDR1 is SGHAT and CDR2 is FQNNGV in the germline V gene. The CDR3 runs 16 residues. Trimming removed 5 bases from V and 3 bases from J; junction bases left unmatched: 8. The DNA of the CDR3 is TGTGCCAGCAGCCGGACTAGCGGGGCTCAAGACTACGAGCAGTACTTC. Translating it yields CASSRTSGAQDYEQYF. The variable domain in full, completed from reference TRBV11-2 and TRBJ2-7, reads EAGVAQSPRYKIIEKRQSVAFWCNPISGHATLYWYQQILGQGPKLLIQFQNNGVVDDSQLPKDRFSAERLKGVDSTLKIQPAKLEDSAVYLCASSRTSGAQDYEQYFGPGTRLTVT.

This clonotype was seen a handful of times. This CDR3 reads CSARALQGSTAPLHF. CDR3 DNA sequence: TGCAGTGCTAGAGCCTTACAGGGTTCGACGGCACCCCTCCACTTT. The V and J genes are TRBV20-1 and TRBJ1-6; D might be TRBD1 (6 bases). CDR1 is DFQATT and CDR2 is SNEGSKA in the germline V gene (reference sequence). This CDR3 comprises 15 residues. Trimming took 1 base from V and 11 from J, leaving 18 bases between them.

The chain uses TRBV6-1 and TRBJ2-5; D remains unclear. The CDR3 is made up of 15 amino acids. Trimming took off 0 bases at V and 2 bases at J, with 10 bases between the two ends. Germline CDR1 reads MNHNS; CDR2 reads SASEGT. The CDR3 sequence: CASSEAPQLQETQYF. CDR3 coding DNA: TGTGCCAGCAGTGAAGCGCCACAGCTGCAAGAGACCCAGTACTTC.

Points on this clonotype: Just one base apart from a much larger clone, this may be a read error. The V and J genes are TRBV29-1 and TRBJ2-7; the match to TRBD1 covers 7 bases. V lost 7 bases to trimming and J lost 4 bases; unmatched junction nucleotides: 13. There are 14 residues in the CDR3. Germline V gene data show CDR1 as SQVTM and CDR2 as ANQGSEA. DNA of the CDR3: TGCAGCGCCGTTGGACAGGATCGGTATTACGAGCAGTACTTC. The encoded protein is CSAVGQDRYYEQYF.

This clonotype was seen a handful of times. This CDR3 is CASSLGRDRDSDTQYF. The CDR3 bases are TGTGCCAGCAGCTTGGGTCGGGACAGGGACTCAGATACGCAGTATTTT. The V gene is TRBV5-5, the J gene TRBJ2-3, with 9 positions matching TRBD1. The CDR3 has 16 residues. Germline CDR1 and CDR2: SGHKS and YYEKEE (reference sequence). V was clipped by 0 bases and J by 4 bases; unmatched bases: 6.

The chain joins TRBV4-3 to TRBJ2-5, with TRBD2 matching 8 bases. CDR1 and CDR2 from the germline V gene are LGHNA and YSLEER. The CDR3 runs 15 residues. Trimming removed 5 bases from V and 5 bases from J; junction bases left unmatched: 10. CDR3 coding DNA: TGCGCCAGCAGCAAGTTAGCGGGGTTGGAGGAGACCCAGTACTTC. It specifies CASSKLAGLEETQYF.

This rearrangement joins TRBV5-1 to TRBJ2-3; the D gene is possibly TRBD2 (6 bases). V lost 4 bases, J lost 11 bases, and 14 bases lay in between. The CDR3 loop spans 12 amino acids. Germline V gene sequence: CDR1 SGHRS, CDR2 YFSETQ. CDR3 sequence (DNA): TGCGCCAGCAGCCCGACCGTGGGGGGGCAGTATTTT. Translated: CASSPTVGGQYF. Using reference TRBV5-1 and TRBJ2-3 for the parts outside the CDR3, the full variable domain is KAGVTQTPRYLIKTRGQQVTLSCSPISGHRSVSWYQQTPGQGLQFLFEYFSETQRNKGNFPGRFSGRQFSNSRSEMNVSTLELGDSALYLCASSPTVGGQYFGPGTRLTVL.

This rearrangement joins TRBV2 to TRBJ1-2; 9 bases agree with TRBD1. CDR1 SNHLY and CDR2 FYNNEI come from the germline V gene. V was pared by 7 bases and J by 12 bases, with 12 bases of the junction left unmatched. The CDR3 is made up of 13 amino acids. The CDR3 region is CASIMTGGQGHTF. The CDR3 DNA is TGTGCCAGCATTATGACAGGGGGTCAAGGCCACACCTTC.

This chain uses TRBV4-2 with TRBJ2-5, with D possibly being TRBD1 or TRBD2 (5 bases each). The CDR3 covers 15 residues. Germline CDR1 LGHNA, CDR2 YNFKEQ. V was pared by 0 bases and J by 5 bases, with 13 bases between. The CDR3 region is CASSQELWGRETQYF. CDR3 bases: TGTGCCAGCAGCCAAGAGTTATGGGGACGGGAGACCCAGTACTTC.

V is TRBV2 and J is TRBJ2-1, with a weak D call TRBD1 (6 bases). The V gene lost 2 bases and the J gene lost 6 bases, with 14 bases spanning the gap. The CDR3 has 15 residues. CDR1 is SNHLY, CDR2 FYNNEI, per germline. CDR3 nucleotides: TGTGCCAGCAGTGAACAGGGGTCACGGGTCAATGAGCAGTTCTTC. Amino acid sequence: CASSEQGSRVNEQFF. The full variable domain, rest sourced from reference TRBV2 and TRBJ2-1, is EPEVTQTPSHQVTQMGQEVILRCVPISNHLYFYWYRQILGQKVEFLVSFYNNEISEKSEIFDDQFSVERPDGSNFTLKIRSTKLEDSAMYFCASSEQGSRVNEQFFGPGTRLTVL.

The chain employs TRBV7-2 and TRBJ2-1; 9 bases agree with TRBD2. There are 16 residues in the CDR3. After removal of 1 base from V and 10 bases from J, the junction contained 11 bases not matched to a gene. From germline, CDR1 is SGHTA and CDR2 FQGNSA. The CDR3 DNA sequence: TGTGCCAGCAGCTTAGGCCGGACTAGCGCGCCCCCAGAGCAGTTCTTC. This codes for CASSLGRTSAPPEQFF.

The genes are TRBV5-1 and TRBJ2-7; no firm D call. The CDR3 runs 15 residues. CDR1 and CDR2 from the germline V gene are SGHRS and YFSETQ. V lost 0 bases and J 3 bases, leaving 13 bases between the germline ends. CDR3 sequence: CASSLGGAVGYEQYF. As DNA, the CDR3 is TGCGCCAGCAGCTTGGGGGGTGCAGTGGGCTACGAGCAGTACTTC.

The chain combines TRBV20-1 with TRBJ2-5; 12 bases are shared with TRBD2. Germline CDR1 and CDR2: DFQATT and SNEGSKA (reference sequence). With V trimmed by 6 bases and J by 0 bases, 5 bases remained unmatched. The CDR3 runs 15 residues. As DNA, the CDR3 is TGCAGTGCCGAAAGGACTAGCGGGGACCAAGAGACCCAGTACTTC. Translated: CSAERTSGDQETQYF.

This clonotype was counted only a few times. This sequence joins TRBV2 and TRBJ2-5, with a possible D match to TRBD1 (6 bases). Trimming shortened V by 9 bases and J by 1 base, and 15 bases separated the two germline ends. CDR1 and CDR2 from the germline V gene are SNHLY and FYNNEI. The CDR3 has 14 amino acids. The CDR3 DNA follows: TGTGCCAGTAATTTAGACAGGACCCAAGAGACCCAGTACTTC. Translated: CASNLDRTQETQYF.

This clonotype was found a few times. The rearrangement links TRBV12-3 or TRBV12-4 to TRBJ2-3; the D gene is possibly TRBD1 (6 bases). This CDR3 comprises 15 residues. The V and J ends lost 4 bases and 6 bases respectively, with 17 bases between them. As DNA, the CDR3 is TGTGCCAGCAGTTCAAAACAGGGTATTGGGGATACGCAGTATTTT. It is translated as CASSSKQGIGDTQYF.

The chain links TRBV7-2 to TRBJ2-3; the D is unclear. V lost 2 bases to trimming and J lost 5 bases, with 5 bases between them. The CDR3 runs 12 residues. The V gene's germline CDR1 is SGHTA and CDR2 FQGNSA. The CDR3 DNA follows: TGTGCCAGCAGCTTAATAATAGATACGCAGTATTTT. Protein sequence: CASSLIIDTQYF. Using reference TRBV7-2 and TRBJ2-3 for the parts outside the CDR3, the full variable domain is GAGVSQSPSNKVTEKGKDVELRCDPISGHTALYWYRQSLGQGLEFLIYFQGNSAPDKSGLPSDRFSAERTGGSVSTLTIQRTQQEDSAVYLCASSLIIDTQYFGPGTRLTVL.

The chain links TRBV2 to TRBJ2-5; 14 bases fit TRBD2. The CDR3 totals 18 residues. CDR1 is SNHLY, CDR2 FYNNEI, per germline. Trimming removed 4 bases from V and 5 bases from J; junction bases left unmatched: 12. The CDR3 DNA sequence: TGTGCCAGCAGTGCTCCAGCGGGACTAGCGGGGGTTCGGGAGACCCAGTACTTC. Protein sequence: CASSAPAGLAGVRETQYF.